This T cell receptor beta chain was profiled in a study of cytomegalovirus exposure and HLA in healthy donors. Overall study findings and caveats: TCR beta V- and J-gene trimming was later associated with a missense DCLRE1C variant. Near-uniform donor sequencing depth was presumed by presence/absence analyses.

Details on this clone: Its cognate antigen is unknown.

There were likely unrecorded immune exposures, though donors were nominally healthy when sampled. The PCR contained 60 Vbeta and 13 Jbeta primers. Sequenced by immunoSEQ multiplex PCR; TCRdb stores in-frame clones only, minus some. This table has about 250,000 clones, approximately 85% appearing once. The sequenced sample consisted of PBMCs. This receptor was obtained from a girl aged 2 to 9 in good health and CMV-seronegative.

The CDR3 region has the DNA TGTGCCTGGAGGTCGGAGGGTGAGCAGTTCTTC. As protein: CAWRSEGEQFF. The chain links TRBV30 to TRBJ2-1, with D perhaps TRBD2 (6 bases). CDR3 length: 11 residues. Germline CDR1 GTSNPN, CDR2 SVGIG (reference sequence). V was clipped by 3 bases and J by 9 bases, with 9 bases between them.